Below are 30 T cell receptor beta chains sequenced from a single sample in a study of shared clonotypes between healthy human individuals. Using immunoSEQ multiplex PCR, the repertoire was profiled, and TCRdb retains in-frame clones only, with some absent. Here the sample spans fewer than 350,000 clones, more than 75% being singletons. Sequenced input: memory CD8+ T cells sorted from blood. Subset defined: CD45RO+ cells pooled with CCR7-negative TemRA cells. Every receptor here comes from a man aged 18 to 29 in good health.

The chain uses TRBV15 and TRBJ1-2; D is undetermined. The CDR3 runs 16 residues. Germline V gives CDR1 LNHNV, CDR2 YYDKDF (reference sequence). V lost 0 bases, J lost 4 bases, and 15 bases lay in between. The CDR3 sequence: CATSRDGETRIYGYTF. DNA for the CDR3: TGTGCCACCAGCAGAGATGGAGAGACACGGATCTATGGCTACACCTTC.

V is TRBV27 and J is TRBJ2-1; D is undetermined. CDR3 length equals 13 residues. V was shortened by 0 bases and J by 6 bases, with 6 bases between the two germline ends. CDR1 and CDR2 (germline): MNHEY, SMNVEV (reference sequence). The CDR3: CASSLSQVNEQFF. The CDR3 DNA follows: TGTGCCAGCAGTTTATCCCAAGTCAATGAGCAGTTCTTC.

The chain has TRBV7-9 and TRBJ2-5; no clear D gene. This CDR3 spans 13 amino acids. Germline assignment: CDR1 SEHNR and CDR2 FQNEAQ (reference sequence). V was cut by 0 bases and J by 3 bases, with 5 bases left in between. This CDR3 reads CASSLAAEETQYF. CDR3 sequence (DNA): TGTGCCAGCAGCTTAGCTGCAGAAGAGACCCAGTACTTC.

This chain uses TRBV11-2 with TRBJ2-2; 8 nucleotides agree with TRBD2. The germline V gene has CDR1 SGHAT and CDR2 FQNNGV. The ends lost 3 bases at V and 6 bases at J; junction bases unmatched: 12. This CDR3 is 17 amino acids long. The CDR3 nucleotides read TGTGCCAGCAGCTTCCCCTTAAGAGCGGGAGTATCCGGGGAGCTGTTTTTT. Its protein is CASSFPLRAGVSGELFF.

The chain combines TRBV7-8 with TRBJ1-2; D is perhaps TRBD1 (6 bases). Between the trimmed V and J ends, which lost 1 base and 5 bases, there was a span of 14 bases. The CDR3 is made up of 15 amino acids. CDR1 and CDR2 from the germline V gene are SGHVS and FQNEAQ. The CDR3 loop is CASSLVQGVGYGYTF. CDR3 DNA sequence: TGTGCCAGCAGCTTAGTACAGGGTGTAGGTTATGGCTACACCTTC.

Only one count was recorded for this clone. The rearrangement joins TRBV9 to TRBJ1-2, with a tentative D call TRBD1 (6 bases). In germline, CDR1 is SGDLS, CDR2 YYNGEE. The V end was cut by 3 bases, the J end by 0 bases, with 15 bases between. The length of the CDR3 is 16 residues. CDR3 region: CASSATQGLSNYGYTF. The CDR3 coding sequence is TGTGCCAGCAGCGCCACTCAGGGGCTGTCTAACTATGGCTACACCTTC.

CDR3 residues: CASSDGTGGGLYGYTF. As DNA, the CDR3 is TGTGCCAGCAGTGACGGGACAGGGGGGGGACTCTATGGCTACACCTTC. V is TRBV6-1 and J is TRBJ1-2; 11 positions match TRBD1. Germline V lookup: CDR1 MNHNS, CDR2 SASEGT. This CDR3 region has 16 residues. Losses at the gene ends were 3 bases for V and 4 bases for J; bases not matched to a gene: 7.

The genes are TRBV18 and TRBJ2-7, with D perhaps matching TRBD2 (6 bases). Looked up from germline, CDR1 is KGHSH and CDR2 is LQKENI. CDR3 length equals 14 residues. V lost 3 bases to trimming and J lost 3 bases, with 12 bases between them. The CDR3 nucleotides read TGTGCCAGCTCACCCCTGCGGGGAATCTACGAGCAGTACTTC. Its protein is CASSPLRGIYEQYF. Full variable domain (outside the CDR3, taken from reference TRBV18 and TRBJ2-7): NAGVMQNPRHLVRRRGQEARLRCSPMKGHSHVYWYRQLPEEGLKFMVYLQKENIIDESGMPKERFSAEFPKEGPSILRIQQVVRGDSAAYFCASSPLRGIYEQYFGPGTRLTVT.

This chain joins TRBV29-1 and TRBJ1-6; TRBD1 might be the D (5 bases). The ends were cut back, 1 base at V and 6 bases at J, with 13 bases in the middle. CDR1 is SQVTM, CDR2 ANQGSEA, per germline. CDR3 length: 15 amino acids. CDR3 in DNA: TGCAGCGTTGAAGTTAGCAGGGCGCTTAATTCACCCCTCCACTTT. It yields the protein CSVEVSRALNSPLHF.

The rearrangement links TRBV5-1 to TRBJ2-5, with 8 bases identical to TRBD2. The CDR3 contains 14 residues. Germline values: CDR1 SGHRS, CDR2 YFSETQ. J gave up 2 bases and V 7 bases, and 7 bases lay outside the gene matches. The CDR3 nucleotides are TGCGCCAGCGGTCGGGCGGGGGGACAAGAGACCCAGTACTTC. As protein: CASGRAGGQETQYF.

The CDR3: CATSRVTRDRRSYEQYF. CDR3 nucleotide sequence: TGTGCCACCAGCAGAGTTACCCGGGACAGGAGAAGCTACGAGCAGTACTTC. The chain links TRBV15 to TRBJ2-7, with 8 nucleotides matching TRBD1. V shed 1 base and J 3 bases; nucleotides not matched to a gene: 11. There are 17 residues in the CDR3. Germline V lookup: CDR1 LNHNV, CDR2 YYDKDF (reference sequence). The full variable domain, in which reference TRBV15 and TRBJ2-7 provide the parts outside the CDR3, is DAMVIQNPRYQVTQFGKPVTLSCSQTLNHNVMYWYQQKSSQAPKLLFHYYDKDFNNEADTPDNFQSRRPNTSFCFLDIRSPGLGDTAMYLCATSRVTRDRRSYEQYFGPGTRLTVT.

The chain recombines TRBV7-6 with TRBJ1-1; 11 nucleotides match TRBD1. The germline CDR1 and CDR2 sequences are SGHVS and FNYEAQ. Trimming cost V 5 bases and J 1 base; bases outside gene matches: 3. The CDR3 covers 15 residues. In nucleotides, the CDR3 is TGTGCCAGCAGCGCTGGGACAGGGGGGAACACTGAAGCTTTCTTT. Translated: CASSAGTGGNTEAFF.

This chain uses TRBV6-1 with TRBJ2-1; 8 positions match TRBD2. V was pared by 3 bases and J by 2 bases, with 3 bases of the junction left unmatched. The V gene's germline CDR1 is MNHNS and CDR2 SASEGT. CDR3 length: 15 amino acids. The DNA of the CDR3 is TGTGCCAGCAGTGACCGGGGGGGCGCCTACAATGAGCAGTTCTTC. This gives the protein CASSDRGGAYNEQFF.

V is TRBV2 and J is TRBJ1-5, with TRBD1 matching 8 bases. CDR3 length equals 14 residues. CDR1 is SNHLY and CDR2 is FYNNEI in the germline V gene. The J segment lost 7 bases and the V segment lost 4 bases, leaving 6 bases of the junction unmatched. The CDR3 DNA sequence: TGTGCCAGCAGTGTGTCAGGGGGCCGACAGCCCCAGCATTTT. It is translated as CASSVSGGRQPQHF. Complete variable domain (other parts from reference TRBV2 and TRBJ1-5): EPEVTQTPSHQVTQMGQEVILRCVPISNHLYFYWYRQILGQKVEFLVSFYNNEISEKSEIFDDQFSVERPDGSNFTLKIRSTKLEDSAMYFCASSVSGGRQPQHFGDGTRLSIL.

The chain joins TRBV6-5 to TRBJ2-7; D might be TRBD2 (5 bases). Trimming cost V 0 bases and J 5 bases, with 14 bases left between them. Per the germline V gene, CDR1 is MNHEY and CDR2 is SVGAGI. The CDR3 is 15 amino acids. The CDR3 protein is CASSYSTGVRDEQYF. Here the CDR3 DNA reads TGTGCCAGCAGTTACTCGACCGGGGTCCGTGACGAGCAGTACTTC.

The chain joins TRBV11-2 to TRBJ2-1, with D maybe TRBD2 (5 bases). CDR3 length equals 17 residues. V was shortened by 1 base and J by 9 bases, with 22 bases between the two germline ends. Germline V gene lookup returns CDR1 SGHAT and CDR2 FQNNGV. CDR3 DNA: TGTGCCAGCAGCTTAGGTACACCGGTCCGGGGATGGGTTGAGCAGTTCTTC. This gives the protein CASSLGTPVRGWVEQFF.

As to this clone: Compared with germline, one end of the junction differs, possibly owing to a read error. This chain connects TRBV2 to TRBJ1-2; 8 bases agree with TRBD1. The CDR3 consists of 14 residues. Germline V CDR1 and CDR2: SNHLY, FYNNEI. This chain's CDR3 is CASSEGQGNSGYTF. As DNA, the CDR3 is TGTGCCAGCAGTGAAGGACAGGGGAACTCTGGCTACACCTTC.

The chain combines TRBV27 with TRBJ2-7; 9 nucleotides agree with TRBD2. This CDR3 has 14 residues. Germline trimming cut 6 bases from V and 5 bases from J; bases unmatched to any gene: 8. CDR1 and CDR2 from the germline V gene are MNHEY and SMNVEV (reference sequence). DNA of the CDR3: TGTGCCAGCAGCCGTAGCGGGAGTTACGACGAGCAGTACTTC. Translated: CASSRSGSYDEQYF.

The chain couples TRBV7-3 to TRBJ2-3, with 11 bases identical to TRBD1. The germline CDR1 and CDR2 sequences are SGHTA and FQGTGA. The CDR3 totals 16 residues. The V gene end was trimmed by 3 bases and the J gene end by 0 bases; junction bases not matched to a gene: 2. CDR3 sequence (DNA): TGTGCCAGCAGCTTCGGACAGGGGGCCAGCACAGATACGCAGTATTTT. This codes for CASSFGQGASTDTQYF.

The chain uses TRBV30 and TRBJ2-3; 9 nucleotides line up with TRBD2. CDR3 length equals 15 residues. The V segment lost 7 bases and the J segment 5 bases; nucleotides outside the gene matches: 13. In germline, CDR1 is GTSNPN, CDR2 SVGIG (reference sequence). The CDR3 DNA reads TGTGCCTCCTCTGGCCGCGGGGGGGCAATAGATACGCAGTATTTT. Residues: CASSGRGGAIDTQYF.

The chain uses TRBV2 and TRBJ1-6, with D unresolved. The CDR3 has 14 amino acids. V was pared by 8 bases and J by 7 bases, with 15 bases between. Germline CDR1 reads SNHLY; CDR2 reads FYNNEI. The CDR3 sequence is CASSYGPLNSPLHF. In DNA, the CDR3 is TGTGCCAGCTCCTACGGACCCCTGAATTCACCCCTCCACTTT.

The chain recombines TRBV27 with TRBJ2-3; D possibly matches TRBD1 or TRBD2 (5 bases each). From germline, CDR1 is MNHEY and CDR2 SMNVEV (reference sequence). V was cut by 1 base and J by 4 bases, with 6 bases left in between. The CDR3 loop spans 13 amino acids. Here the CDR3 reads CASSLWGSDTQYF. CDR3 sequence (DNA): TGTGCCAGCAGTTTATGGGGGTCAGATACGCAGTATTTT.

The CDR3, as DNA: TGTGCCAGCAGCGGTGATGGGGCCGAGCAGTACTTC. It yields the protein CASSGDGAEQYF. The chain combines TRBV9 with TRBJ2-7; TRBD1 is a possible D gene (5 bases). Trimming took 3 bases from V and 6 from J, leaving 10 bases between them. In germline, CDR1 is SGDLS, CDR2 YYNGEE. The CDR3 contains 12 residues. Looking up the rest from reference TRBV9 and TRBJ2-7 gives the full variable domain: DSGVTQTPKHLITATGQRVTLRCSPRSGDLSVYWYQQSLDQGLQFLIQYYNGEERAKGNILERFSAQQFPDLHSELNLSSLELGDSALYFCASSGDGAEQYFGPGTRLTVT.

This clone was seen only once. The V call is TRBV29-1, the J call TRBJ1-2; 8 bases map to TRBD1. In germline, CDR1 is SQVTM, CDR2 ANQGSEA. The CDR3 covers 13 residues. The junction had 4 bases not matched to a gene; V was cut back by 6 bases and J by 1 base. This CDR3 reads CSVRTGSNYGYTF. CDR3 DNA sequence: TGCAGCGTACGGACAGGGAGTAACTATGGCTACACCTTC.

This sequence joins TRBV11-2 and TRBJ1-5, with TRBD1 as a possible D gene (5 bases). The CDR3 runs 14 residues. V lost 0 bases and J lost 5, with 8 bases in between. Germline CDR1 SGHAT, CDR2 FQNNGV. The CDR3 DNA sequence: TGTGCCAGCAGCTTAGATGGGGCAGATCAGCCCCAGCATTTT. Protein sequence: CASSLDGADQPQHF.

The V call is TRBV6-5, the J call TRBJ2-7; D possibly corresponds to TRBD1 (6 bases). This CDR3 region has 14 residues. From germline, CDR1 is MNHEY and CDR2 SVGAGI. Trimming cost V 2 bases and J 4 bases, with 12 bases left between them. The CDR3 DNA is TGTGCCAGCAGTTACGCAGGGGAGAGGTACGAGCAGTACTTC. Protein: CASSYAGERYEQYF.

Written as DNA, the CDR3 is TGTGCCAGCAGCGTGGGGGGACAGATTAATGAAAAACTGTTTTTT. Its protein is CASSVGGQINEKLFF. The chain couples TRBV9 to TRBJ1-4; 7 bases match TRBD1. The length of the CDR3 is 15 residues. The germline CDR1 and CDR2 sequences are SGDLS and YYNGEE. V lost 2 bases, J lost 4 bases, and 5 bases stayed unmatched.

The chain uses TRBV27 and TRBJ2-5; TRBD1 agrees at 9 bases. From germline, CDR1 is MNHEY and CDR2 SMNVEV (reference sequence). The ends lost 7 bases at V and 2 bases at J; junction bases unmatched: 2. The CDR3 consists of 13 residues. The CDR3 sequence: CASIGTGQETQYF. The CDR3 bases are TGTGCCAGCATCGGGACAGGGCAAGAGACCCAGTACTTC.

The gene calls are TRBV7-9 and TRBJ2-7; TRBD2 is a possible D gene (5 bases). Deletions cut 1 base from V and 2 bases from J, with 15 bases between. The V gene's germline CDR1 is SEHNR and CDR2 FQNEAQ (reference sequence). The CDR3 has 16 residues. The CDR3 spells CASSLEGSRAPYEQYF. The DNA for the CDR3 is TGTGCCAGCAGCTTAGAAGGGAGTCGGGCCCCCTACGAGCAGTACTTC.

The chain recombines TRBV6-1 with TRBJ2-1; a weak D match, TRBD2 (5 bases). V dropped 5 bases and J dropped 0 bases, with 11 bases sitting between them. Germline V gives CDR1 MNHNS, CDR2 SASEGT. The length of the CDR3 is 15 residues. CDR3: CASSLDLSSYNEQFF. The CDR3 bases are TGTGCCAGCAGTTTGGACTTGAGCTCCTACAATGAGCAGTTCTTC.